This T cell receptor beta chain emerged from a study of cytomegalovirus exposure and HLA in healthy donors. For the study at large: An earlier analysis found some 120 million unique TCR beta sequences from about 190 million T cells.

About this clone itself: The target antigen is unknown.

Vbeta (60) and Jbeta (13) primers were used in the PCR. Sequenced by immunoSEQ multiplex PCR; TCRdb stores in-frame clones only, minus some. The table lists about 160,000 clones, under 90% of them singletons, with more than 1.5% in the top ten. Study-wide points: Immune exposure data for these donors was limited to CMV serostatus. Reports indicate that TCR beta sequences accurately predicted the HLA-A and HLA-B alleles of most subjects.

This TCR derives from a man younger than 35 in good health and CMV-seronegative. Sequences were obtained from PBMCs.

The CDR3, as DNA: TGTGCCAGTAGTATAAACAGTTGGACTGAAGCTTTCTTT. It codes for CASSINSWTEAFF. The rearrangement links TRBV19 to TRBJ1-1; D ambiguous. The CDR3 covers 13 residues. Germline values: CDR1 LNHDA, CDR2 SQIVND (reference sequence). V was pared by 2 bases and J by 5 bases, with 9 bases between.